The source of this TCR beta chain is a study of T-cell memory formation after mild COVID-19. TCRdb fed the 5' RACE reads into MiXCR, producing one record per CDR3 protein. The top ten hold approximately 23% of the sample, which has roughly 240,000 distinct CDR3 sequences, about a sixth seen once. On this clonotype itself: Its antigen is undetermined.

With 8 bases clipped from V and 5 bases from J, the junction kept 17 bases outside the gene matches. CDR1 is SEHNR and CDR2 is FQNEAQ in the germline V gene (reference sequence). This CDR3 spans 16 amino acids. General observations from the study: That cross-reactive memory joined was suggested by some responding clones appearing in pre-infection memory.

The receptor was isolated from a man younger than 30 who had mild COVID-19 (a few samples of this study predate the infection). Cell type and time point are not known. V usage is TRBV7-9 and J usage is TRBJ1-2; TRBD1 matches 7 bases. Sequenced sample: PBMCs or a T cell subset sorted from them (not recorded which). The CDR3 coding sequence is TGTGCCAGCGGCTCCCAGGACAGGCCCGACGGGTATGGCTACACCTTC. As protein: CASGSQDRPDGYGYTF.